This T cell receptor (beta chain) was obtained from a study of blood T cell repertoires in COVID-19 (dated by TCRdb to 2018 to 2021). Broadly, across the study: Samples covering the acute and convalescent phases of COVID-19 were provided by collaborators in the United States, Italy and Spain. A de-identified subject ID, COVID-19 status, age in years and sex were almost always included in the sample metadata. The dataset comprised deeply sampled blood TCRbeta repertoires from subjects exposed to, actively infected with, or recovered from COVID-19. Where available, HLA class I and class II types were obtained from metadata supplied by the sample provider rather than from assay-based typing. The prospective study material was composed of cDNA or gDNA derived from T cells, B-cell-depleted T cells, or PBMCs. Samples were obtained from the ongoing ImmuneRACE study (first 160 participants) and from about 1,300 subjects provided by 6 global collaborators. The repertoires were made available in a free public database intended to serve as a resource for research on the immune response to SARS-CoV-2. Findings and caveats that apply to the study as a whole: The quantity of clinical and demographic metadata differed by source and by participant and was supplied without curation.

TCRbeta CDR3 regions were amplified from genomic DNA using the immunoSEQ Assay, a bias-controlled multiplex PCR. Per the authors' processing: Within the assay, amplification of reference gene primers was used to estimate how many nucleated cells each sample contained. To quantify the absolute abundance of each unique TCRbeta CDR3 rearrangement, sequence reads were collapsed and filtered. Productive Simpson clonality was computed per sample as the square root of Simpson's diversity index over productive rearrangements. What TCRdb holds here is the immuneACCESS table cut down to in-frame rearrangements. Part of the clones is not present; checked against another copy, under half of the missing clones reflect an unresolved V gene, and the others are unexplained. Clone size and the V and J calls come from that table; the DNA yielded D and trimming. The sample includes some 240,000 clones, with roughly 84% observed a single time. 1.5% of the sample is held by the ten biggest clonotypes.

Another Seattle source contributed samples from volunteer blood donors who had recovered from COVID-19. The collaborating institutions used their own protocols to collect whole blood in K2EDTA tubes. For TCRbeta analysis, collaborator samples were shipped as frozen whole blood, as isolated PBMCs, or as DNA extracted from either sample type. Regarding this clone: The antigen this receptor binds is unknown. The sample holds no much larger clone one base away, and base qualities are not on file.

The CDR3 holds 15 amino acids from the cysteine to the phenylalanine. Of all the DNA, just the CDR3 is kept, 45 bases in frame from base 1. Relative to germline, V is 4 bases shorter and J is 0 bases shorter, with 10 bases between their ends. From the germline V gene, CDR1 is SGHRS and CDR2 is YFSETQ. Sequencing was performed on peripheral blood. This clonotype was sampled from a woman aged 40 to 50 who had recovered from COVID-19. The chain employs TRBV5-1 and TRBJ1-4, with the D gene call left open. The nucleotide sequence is TGCGCCAGCAGCCCCCCGAGTGCAACTAATGAAAAACTGTTTTTT. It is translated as CASSPPSATNEKLFF.